This paragraph covers one TCR beta chain sequence. Only a few counts were recorded for this clonotype. The clone's antigen remains unknown. The record has no base qualities; no much larger clone is one base away. Library creation used 5' RACE. Instrument used: Illumina HiSeq 2500. The second PCR ran for roughly 7 to 12 cycles and used a J-beta primer mix along with a sample-barcoded 5' primer. A template-switch 5' adaptor carrying 12 random nucleotides introduced a unique molecular identifier onto each TCR beta cDNA molecule. Each sample yielded at least 2.5 million CDR3-containing paired-end reads. First-strand cDNA was synthesized from all RNA with the Mint cDNA synthesis kit, primed by a TRBC-specific oligonucleotide. Following uracil-DNA glycosylase treatment, all cDNA underwent a first 18-cycle PCR with the universal primers M1SS and BC2_uni_R. As for the authors' bioinformatics: For normalization, 1 million high-quality reads were randomly selected from each sample, with every read carrying a distinct molecular identifier. Reads with shared molecular identifiers were discarded instead of being binned into consensus sequences. CDR3 identification, clonotype clustering and error correction used MiTCR with a Q25 quality threshold and the strictest error-elimination algorithm. A nonparametric unseen species model using Euler transformation provided a lower-bound estimate of total TCR beta diversity. TCRdb cleaned the public reads at Q25 with fastp, built clones with MiXCR and kept in-frame beta chains. Each CDR3 protein gets just one entry, which takes the most common genes and DNA from the rows behind it. In this record, the V and J calls reflect TCRdb's handling and not the investigators' own analysis. The sample has 600,000 or so distinct CDR3 sequences on record, under 25% of them singletons. Together, the top ten hold more than 3% of the sample.

Systemically healthy Caucasian individuals from Russia, roughly 40 in total and aged roughly 6 to 95 years, were included as donors. Each donor gave 9 to 10 milliliters of peripheral blood, collected into EDTA-treated Vacutainer tubes. Ficoll-Paque density-gradient centrifugation was used to isolate PBMCs, with at least 7 million per sample. Total RNA, at least 6 micrograms per sample, was extracted from PBMCs with Trizol reagent. For every donor, an aliquot of PBMCs went through flow cytometry to measure the percentages of naive CD45RAhigh/CD27high T cells. Compared with germline, V lacks 4 bases and J lacks 7 bases; bases without a gene match: 11. The germline V gene (reference sequence) yields SGHNT for CDR1 and YYREEE for CDR2. CDR3 length: 17 amino acids, cysteine to phenylalanine. The entry retains the CDR3 DNA only, 51 bases that are in frame from base 1. The data were obtained in a study of blood T cells in healthy people across ages (dated by TCRdb to the mid-2010s). Study-wide context: In model experiments, roughly one uniquely barcoded TCR beta cDNA molecule per two T cells was captured by template switching. Donors of different ages were randomly distributed across sequencing lanes to avoid experimental bias. The study measured age-related changes in TCR beta repertoire diversity using deep sequencing normalized with unique cDNA molecular identifiers. Two additional independent replicas of 1 million unique cDNA reads from the same blood draw were analyzed for two donors (one aged 18 to 30 and one aged 80 or older). Donors were grouped into four age groups: young (average roughly 17 years), middle-aged (around 39), aged (62) and long-lived (about 89). Broad study findings and their caveats: Conclusive comparison of naive and antigen-experienced compartments was prevented by the profiling of bulk unsorted PBMCs. Compared with the aged group, the long-lived group had more naive CD4+ T cells, fewer expanded clones and increased TCR diversity, a pattern suggesting age selection. Estimates of total diversity based on one million sequenced T cells were considered lower bounds and underestimates. The CMV infection status of donors was not known, potentially confounding age-related changes in expanded clonotypes. A strong correlation was found between observed TCR beta diversity and the percentage of naive T cells measured by flow cytometry. Observed TCR beta diversity per million T cells fell roughly linearly with age, and a significant reduction was already apparent by age about 38.

The sequence is built from TRBV5-4 and TRBJ1-4; 12 bases in the junction line up with TRBD1. The clonotype was recovered from a man between 65 and 85 years old in good health. Sequenced: blood. The CDR3 has the sequence CASSAGTGGDIFEKLFF. The DNA sequence is given as TGTGCCAGCAGCGCCGGGACAGGGGGCGACATTTTTGAAAAACTGTTTTTT.